These T cell receptor beta chains were read from a single sample in a study of cytomegalovirus exposure and HLA in healthy donors. The protocol was immunoSEQ multiplex PCR, while the TCRdb copy is restricted to in-frame clones and leaves out a portion. The data contain over 200,000 clones, around 86% of them seen just once; the ten biggest clones take up about 2%. The specimen was PBMCs. These receptors were collected from a woman aged 18-29 years in good health and CMV-seropositive. The CDR3 runs from the conserved cysteine through the conserved F or W. D genes are given only for firm matches. The size field is filled for only some rows; it gives once, few, many or a size class.

>TRBJ2-7|TRBD2|TRBV15|-
CATSSSGGWTYEQYF
TGTGCCACCAGCAGCTCCGGGGGGTGGACCTACGAGCAGTACTTC
>TRBJ1-5|TRBD1|TRBV5-1|few
CASSRDRHSNQPQHF
TGCGCCAGCAGCCGGGACAGGCATAGCAATCAGCCCCAGCATTTT
>TRBJ2-3|TRBD1|TRBV28|-
CASSSDGQVMADTQYF
TGTGCCAGCAGTTCCGACGGACAGGTCATGGCAGATACGCAGTATTTT
>TRBJ2-7|-|TRBV12-5|-
CASGPDSFQGEQYF
TGTGCTAGTGGTCCGGACAGTTTCCAAGGCGAGCAGTACTTC
>TRBJ2-6|-|TRBV29-1|-
CSVMTATSGANVLTF
TGCAGCGTTATGACAGCTACCTCTGGGGCCAACGTCCTGACTTTC
>TRBJ1-1|-|TRBV19|-
CASSPRTVGFAEAFF
TGTGCCAGTAGTCCCCGGACAGTCGGGTTTGCTGAAGCTTTCTTT
>TRBJ2-7|TRBD2|TRBV6-5|-
CASSRGLNEQYF
TGTGCCAGCAGTAGGGGACTAAACGAGCAGTACTTC
>TRBJ2-2|TRBD1|TRBV5-5|-
CASSLRQGALNTGELFF
TGTGCCAGCAGCTTGAGACAGGGGGCCCTGAACACCGGGGAGCTGTTTTTT
>TRBJ1-1|-|TRBV27|-
CASSWSPAGSPEAFF
TGTGCCAGCAGTTGGTCCCCTGCCGGGTCCCCTGAAGCTTTCTTT
>TRBJ1-4|-|TRBV2|-
CASREPGGEKLFF
TGTGCCAGCAGGGAACCGGGAGGGGAAAAACTGTTTTTT
>TRBJ2-3|-|TRBV28|-
CASNARGAPQGTQYF
TGTGCCAGCAACGCGCGTGGGGCTCCGCAAGGTACGCAGTATTTT
>TRBJ2-1|TRBD2|TRBV5-1|-
CASRSGTSTYNEQFF
TGCGCCAGCAGGTCCGGGACTAGCACCTACAATGAGCAGTTCTTC
>TRBJ2-7|-|TRBV20-1|-
CSAHGENEQYF
TGCAGTGCTCACGGGGAAAACGAGCAGTACTTC
>TRBJ2-7|-|TRBV30|-
CAWSGLVARLSYEQYF
TGTGCCTGGAGTGGTCTGGTGGCGCGACTCTCCTACGAGCAGTACTTC
>TRBJ2-5|TRBD2|TRBV29-1|-
CSVEDPAGVPQETQYF
TGCAGCGTTGAAGACCCAGCGGGAGTCCCCCAAGAGACCCAGTACTTC
>TRBJ2-4|TRBD1|TRBV15|-
CATSTRTGLDIQYF
TGTGCCACCAGCACTAGGACAGGGTTGGACATTCAGTACTTC
>TRBJ1-2|TRBD1|TRBV19|-
CASSILTGQEGSYGYTF
TGTGCCAGTAGTATCCTGACAGGGCAAGAAGGCTCCTATGGCTACACCTTC
>TRBJ1-2|TRBD1|TRBV5-6|few
CASREGARNYGYTF
TGTGCCAGCAGAGAGGGGGCGCGCAACTATGGCTACACCTTC
>TRBJ2-1|TRBD2|TRBV5-1|-
CASSPGLAGEGSYNEQFF
TGCGCCAGCAGCCCGGGACTAGCGGGAGAGGGTAGCTACAATGAGCAGTTCTTC
>TRBJ1-5|TRBD1|TRBV30|-
CAWSELDRGQPQHF
TGTGCCTGGAGCGAACTCGACAGGGGCCAGCCCCAGCATTTT
>TRBJ2-3|TRBD1|TRBV5-4|-
CASRATGGADTQYF
TGTGCCAGCAGAGCGACAGGGGGCGCAGATACGCAGTATTTT
>TRBJ1-1|TRBD1|TRBV5-1|-
CASSLRTGGPKNTEAFF
TGCGCCAGCAGCCTCCGGACAGGTGGCCCTAAGAACACTGAAGCTTTCTTT
>TRBJ1-3|TRBD1|TRBV2|-
CASSEGTGVGNTIYF
TGTGCCAGCAGTGAAGGGACAGGGGTTGGAAACACCATATATTTT
>TRBJ1-2|-|TRBV19|-
CASSILKGVYGYTF
TGTGCCAGTAGTATATTAAAGGGAGTCTATGGCTACACCTTC